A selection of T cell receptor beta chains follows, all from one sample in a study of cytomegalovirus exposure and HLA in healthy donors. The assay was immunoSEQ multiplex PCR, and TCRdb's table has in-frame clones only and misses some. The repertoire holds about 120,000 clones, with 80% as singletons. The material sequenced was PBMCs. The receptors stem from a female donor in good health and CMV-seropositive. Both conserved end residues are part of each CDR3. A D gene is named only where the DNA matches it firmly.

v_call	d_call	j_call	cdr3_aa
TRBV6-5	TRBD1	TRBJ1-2	CASSYSTGGIYGYTF
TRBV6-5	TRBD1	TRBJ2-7	CASSLAGGTTYEQYF
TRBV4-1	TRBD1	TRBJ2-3	CASSQNRGDTQYF
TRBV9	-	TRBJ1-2	CASSVAGSANYGYTF
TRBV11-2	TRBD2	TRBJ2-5	CASSQRGKLAGLQETQYF
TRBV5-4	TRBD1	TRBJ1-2	CASSWDRGGYTF
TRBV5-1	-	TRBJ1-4	CASRTATNEKLFF
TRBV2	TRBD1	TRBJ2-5	CASRLDRGNPETQYF
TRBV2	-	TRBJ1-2	CASSPGLRGYTF
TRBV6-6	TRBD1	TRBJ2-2	CASIPGQGSHSGELFF
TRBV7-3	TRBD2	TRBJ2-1	CASSSRLGTSGYNEQFF
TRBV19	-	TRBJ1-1	CASSAVAMNTEAFF
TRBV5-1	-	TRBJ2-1	CASRFLVAVGNEQFF
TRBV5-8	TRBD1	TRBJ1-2	CASSPGTGRGYTF
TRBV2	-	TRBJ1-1	CASRYGPDTEAFF
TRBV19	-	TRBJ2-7	CASGPEGGKQYF
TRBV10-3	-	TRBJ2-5	CAISEASWTQYF
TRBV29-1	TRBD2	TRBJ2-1	CSVAGLAGGHNEQFF
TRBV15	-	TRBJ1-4	CATSRGGGLEKLFF
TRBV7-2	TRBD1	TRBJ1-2	CASSLDRENYGYTF
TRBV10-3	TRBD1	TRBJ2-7	CAISDMTGLFHEQYF
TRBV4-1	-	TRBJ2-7	CASSQENRVSYEQYF
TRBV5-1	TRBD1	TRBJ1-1	CASSPQGRTTEAFF
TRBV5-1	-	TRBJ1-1	CASSLALGNTEAFF
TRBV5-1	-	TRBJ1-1	CASSSGTGGTEAFF
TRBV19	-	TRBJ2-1	CASSIAGGSYNEQFF
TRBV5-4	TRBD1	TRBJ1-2	CASSLDLQGPYGYTF
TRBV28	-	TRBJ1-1	CASSFTQNTEAFF
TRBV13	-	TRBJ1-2	CASTRRQAANYGYTF
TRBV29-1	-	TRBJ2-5	CSVAGAESGETQYF
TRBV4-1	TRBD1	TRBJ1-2	CASSQTDRVSGYTF
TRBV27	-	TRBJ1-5	CASSPGNSNQPQHF
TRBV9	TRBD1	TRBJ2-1	CASSDRGNEQFF
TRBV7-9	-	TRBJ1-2	CASSLDTGSGGYTF
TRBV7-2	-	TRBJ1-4	CASRTGNNEKLFF
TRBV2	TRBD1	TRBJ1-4	CATTGQGFEKLFF
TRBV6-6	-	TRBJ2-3	CASSVRTVTDTQYF
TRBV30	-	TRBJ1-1	CAWSVGGNTEAFF
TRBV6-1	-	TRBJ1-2	CASSEGRGYTF
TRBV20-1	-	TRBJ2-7	CSVERSYEQYF
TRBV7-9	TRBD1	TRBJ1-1	CASREGGVDTEAFF
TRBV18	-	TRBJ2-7	CASSPRGYEQYF
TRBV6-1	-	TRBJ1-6	CASRATGFNSPLHF
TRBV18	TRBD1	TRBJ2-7	CASSPPYGTGTHEQYF
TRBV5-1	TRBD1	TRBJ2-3	CASSWDRSTDTQYF